This T cell receptor (beta chain) was identified in a study of T cell repertoires in cytomegalovirus infection. Across the whole study: HLA-B-restricted CMV epitopes that are well studied, plus recently identified HLA-C-restricted ones, were used by the study. Matching HLA type, along with CMV infection, was indicated by public TCR beta signatures. General study results and limits: Adding up the frequency of public TCR beta families identified people who carried CMV plus the relevant HLA. HLA-C-restricted CMV-specific TCR beta clonotypes prevailed in the ex vivo response.

TCRdb passed the reads through MiXCR, listing each CDR3 protein once. The sample lists about 400,000 distinct CDR3 sequences, roughly 34% occurring once. With regard to this clonotype: Its target is unknown. No conserved phenylalanine or tryptophan is present at the end of the CDR3, so a read error is the likely explanation.

The CDR3 totals 18 residues. Germline V CDR1 and CDR2: SGHTA, FQGNSA. J gave up 5 bases and V 5 bases, and 13 bases lay outside the gene matches. This TCR was recovered from a human donor in good health (CMV status not recorded). Some clones in this sample may be carry-over from other donors' samples. The specimen was cultured PBMCs, collected from culture after CMV antigen stimulation. The chain is built from TRBV7-2 and TRBJ2-4; the match to TRBD1 covers 12 bases. CDR3 in amino acids: CASSTPGTGGYEQNIQYL. The CDR3 nucleotides read TGTGCCAGCAGCACTCCCGGGACAGGGGGCTACGAGCAAAACATTCAGTACTTA.